The entry below describes one TCR beta chain. Per the authors' pipeline: Reference gene primer amplification in the assay estimated nucleated cell counts. TCRdb's copy holds only in-frame clones and misses some; the assay was immunoSEQ multiplex PCR. D and trimming were read from the DNA, whereas the V and J calls and clone size are those reported in that table. The table includes around 180,000 clones, approximately 85% detected once. The sample comes from a study of blood T cell repertoires in COVID-19. About the study: Donors in the United States, Italy and Spain gave samples during acute or convalescent COVID-19. PBMCs, B-cell-depleted T cells, or T cells provided the cDNA or gDNA that made up the material.

Trimming removed 3 bases from V and 1 base from J; junction bases left unmatched: 1. Germline assignment: CDR1 MDHEN and CDR2 SYDVKM. The CDR3 runs 15 residues. The TCR originated in a man aged 55-75 years with acute or convalescent COVID-19. Sequenced input: peripheral blood. This chain connects TRBV28 to TRBJ2-2, with TRBD2 matching 8 bases. The CDR3 sequence is CASSFTSGNTGELFF. CDR3 coding DNA: TGTGCCAGCAGTTTCACTAGCGGGAACACCGGGGAGCTGTTTTTT.